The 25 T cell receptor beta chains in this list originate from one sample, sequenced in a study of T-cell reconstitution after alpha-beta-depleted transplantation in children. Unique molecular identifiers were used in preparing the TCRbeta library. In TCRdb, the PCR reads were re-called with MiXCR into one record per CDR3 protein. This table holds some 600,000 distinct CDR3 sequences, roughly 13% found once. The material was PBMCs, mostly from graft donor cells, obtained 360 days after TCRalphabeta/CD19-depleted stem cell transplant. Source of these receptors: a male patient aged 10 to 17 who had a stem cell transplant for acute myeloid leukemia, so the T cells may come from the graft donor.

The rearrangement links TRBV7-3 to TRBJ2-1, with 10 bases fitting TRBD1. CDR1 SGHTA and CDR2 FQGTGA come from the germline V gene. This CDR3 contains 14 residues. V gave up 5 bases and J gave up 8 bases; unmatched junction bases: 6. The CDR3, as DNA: TGTGCCAGCAGCGCCCGGGACAGGGGACATGAGCAGTTCTTC. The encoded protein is CASSARDRGHEQFF. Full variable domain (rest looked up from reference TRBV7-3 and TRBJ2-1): GAGVSQTPSNKVTEKGKYVELRCDPISGHTALYWYRQSLGQGPEFLIYFQGTGAADDSGLPNDRFFAVRPEGSVSTLKIQRTERGDSAVYLCASSARDRGHEQFFGPGTRLTVL.

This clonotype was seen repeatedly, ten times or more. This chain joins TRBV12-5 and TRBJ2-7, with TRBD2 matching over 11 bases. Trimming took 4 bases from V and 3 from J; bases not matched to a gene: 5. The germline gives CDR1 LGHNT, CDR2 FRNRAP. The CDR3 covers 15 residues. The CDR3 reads CASGSLAGGYYEQYF. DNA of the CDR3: TGTGCTAGTGGTTCGCTAGCGGGAGGTTACTACGAGCAGTACTTC.

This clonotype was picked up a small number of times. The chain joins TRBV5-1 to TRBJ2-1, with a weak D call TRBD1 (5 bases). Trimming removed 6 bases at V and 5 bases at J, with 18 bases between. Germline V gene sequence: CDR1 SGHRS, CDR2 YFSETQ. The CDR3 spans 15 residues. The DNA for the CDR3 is TGCGCCAGCATGTGGGGCCTACCTTTGAACAATGAGCAGTTCTTC. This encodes CASMWGLPLNNEQFF. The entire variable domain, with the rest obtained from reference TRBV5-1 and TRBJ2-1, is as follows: KAGVTQTPRYLIKTRGQQVTLSCSPISGHRSVSWYQQTPGQGLQFLFEYFSETQRNKGNFPGRFSGRQFSNSRSEMNVSTLELGDSALYLCASMWGLPLNNEQFFGPGTRLTVL.

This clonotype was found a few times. As DNA, the CDR3 is TGTGCCAGCAGTGCCGCTAGCGGGAGGACCGGGGAGCTGTTTTTT. Translating gives CASSAASGRTGELFF. The chain has TRBV12-3 or TRBV12-4 and TRBJ2-2; 11 bases align to TRBD2. The CDR3 covers 15 residues. The junction had 4 bases not matched to a gene; V was cut back by 5 bases and J by 5 bases.

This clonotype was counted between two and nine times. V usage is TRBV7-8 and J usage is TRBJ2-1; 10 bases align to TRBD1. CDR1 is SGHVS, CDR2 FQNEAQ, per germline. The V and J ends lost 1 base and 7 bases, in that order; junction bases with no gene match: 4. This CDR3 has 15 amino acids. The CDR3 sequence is CASSLGDRGRNEQFF. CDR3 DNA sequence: TGTGCCAGCAGCTTAGGGGACAGGGGTAGGAATGAGCAGTTCTTC.

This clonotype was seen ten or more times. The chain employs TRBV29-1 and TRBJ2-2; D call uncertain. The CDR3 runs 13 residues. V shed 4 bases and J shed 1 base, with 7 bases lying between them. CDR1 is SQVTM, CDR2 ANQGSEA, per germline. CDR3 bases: TGCAGCGTTGGGGCAGGGAACACCGGGGAGCTGTTTTTT. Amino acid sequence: CSVGAGNTGELFF.

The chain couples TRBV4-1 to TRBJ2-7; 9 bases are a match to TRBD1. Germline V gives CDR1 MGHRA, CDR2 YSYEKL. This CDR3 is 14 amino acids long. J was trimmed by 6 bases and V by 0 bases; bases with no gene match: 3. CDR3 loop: CASSQEGQGCEQYF. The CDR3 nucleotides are TGCGCCAGCAGCCAAGAGGGACAGGGTTGCGAGCAGTACTTC.

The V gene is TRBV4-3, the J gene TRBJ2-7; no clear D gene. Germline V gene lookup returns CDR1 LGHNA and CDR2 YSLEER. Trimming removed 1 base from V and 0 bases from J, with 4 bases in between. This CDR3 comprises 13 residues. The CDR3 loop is CASSQGISYEQYF. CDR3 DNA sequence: TGCGCCAGCAGCCAAGGGATCTCCTACGAGCAGTACTTC.

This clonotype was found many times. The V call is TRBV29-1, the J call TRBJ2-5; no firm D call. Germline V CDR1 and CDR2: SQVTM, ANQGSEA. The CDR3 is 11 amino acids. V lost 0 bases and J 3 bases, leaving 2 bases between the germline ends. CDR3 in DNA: TGCAGCGTTGAAGAAAAAGAGACCCAGTACTTC. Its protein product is CSVEEKETQYF.

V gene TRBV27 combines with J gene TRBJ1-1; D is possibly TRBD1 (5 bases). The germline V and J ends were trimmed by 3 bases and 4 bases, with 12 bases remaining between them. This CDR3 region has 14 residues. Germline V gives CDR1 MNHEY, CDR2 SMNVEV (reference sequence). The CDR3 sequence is CASSFRGEATEAFF. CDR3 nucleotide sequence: TGTGCCAGCAGTTTTCGGGGGGAGGCCACTGAAGCTTTCTTT.

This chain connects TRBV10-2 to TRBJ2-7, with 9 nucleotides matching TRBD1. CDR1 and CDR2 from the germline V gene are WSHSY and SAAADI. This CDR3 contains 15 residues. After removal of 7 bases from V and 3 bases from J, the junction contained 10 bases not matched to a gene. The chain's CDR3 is CASTTLGTGYYEQYF. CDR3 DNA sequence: TGCGCCAGCACTACGTTGGGGACAGGGTACTACGAGCAGTACTTC.

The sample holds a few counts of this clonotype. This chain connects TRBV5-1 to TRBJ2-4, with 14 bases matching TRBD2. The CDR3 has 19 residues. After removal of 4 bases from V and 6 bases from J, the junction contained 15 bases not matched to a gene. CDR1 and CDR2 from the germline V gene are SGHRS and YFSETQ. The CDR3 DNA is TGCGCCAGCAGCCATACAACTTCAATAGGACTAGCGGGAGGAAACATTCAGTACTTC. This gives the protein CASSHTTSIGLAGGNIQYF. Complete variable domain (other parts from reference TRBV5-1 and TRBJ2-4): KAGVTQTPRYLIKTRGQQVTLSCSPISGHRSVSWYQQTPGQGLQFLFEYFSETQRNKGNFPGRFSGRQFSNSRSEMNVSTLELGDSALYLCASSHTTSIGLAGGNIQYFGAGTRLSVL.

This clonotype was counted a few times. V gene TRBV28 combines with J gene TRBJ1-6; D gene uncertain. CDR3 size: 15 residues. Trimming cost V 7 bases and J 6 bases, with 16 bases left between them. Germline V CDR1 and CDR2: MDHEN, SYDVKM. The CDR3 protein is CASNTDGAFNSPLHF. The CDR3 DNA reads TGTGCCAGCAACACGGACGGAGCGTTTAATTCACCCCTCCACTTT.

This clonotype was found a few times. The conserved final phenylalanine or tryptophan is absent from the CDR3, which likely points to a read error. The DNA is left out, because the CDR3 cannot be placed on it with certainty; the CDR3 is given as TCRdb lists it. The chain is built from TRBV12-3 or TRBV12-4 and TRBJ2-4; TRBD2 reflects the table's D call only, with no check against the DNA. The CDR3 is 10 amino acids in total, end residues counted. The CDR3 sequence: CASSPGTSTV.

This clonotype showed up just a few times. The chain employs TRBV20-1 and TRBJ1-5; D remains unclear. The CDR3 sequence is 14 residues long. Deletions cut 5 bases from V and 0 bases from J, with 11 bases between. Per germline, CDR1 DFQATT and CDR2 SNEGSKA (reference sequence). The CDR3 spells CSASSPHSNQPQHF. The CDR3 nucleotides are TGCAGTGCTTCCTCCCCCCATAGCAATCAGCCCCAGCATTTT.

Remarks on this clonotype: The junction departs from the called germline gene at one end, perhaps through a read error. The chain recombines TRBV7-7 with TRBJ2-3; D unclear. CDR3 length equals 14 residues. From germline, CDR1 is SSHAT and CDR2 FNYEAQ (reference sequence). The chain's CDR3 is CASSPISLTDTQYF. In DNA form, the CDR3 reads TGTGCTAGCAGCCCAATTTCACTCACAGATACGCAGTATTTT.

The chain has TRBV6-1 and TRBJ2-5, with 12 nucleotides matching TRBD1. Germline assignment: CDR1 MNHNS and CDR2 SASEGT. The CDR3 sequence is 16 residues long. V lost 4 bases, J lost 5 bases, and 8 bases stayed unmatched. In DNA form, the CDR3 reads TGTGCCAGCAGTGTGGTAGGGACAGGGGGCTGGGAGACCCAGTACTTC. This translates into CASSVVGTGGWETQYF.

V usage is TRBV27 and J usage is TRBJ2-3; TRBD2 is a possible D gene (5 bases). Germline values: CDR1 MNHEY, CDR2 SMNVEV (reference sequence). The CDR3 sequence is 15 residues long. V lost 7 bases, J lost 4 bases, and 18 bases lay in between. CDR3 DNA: TGTGCCAGCATCTCGACTACCTTCTTGCCAGATACGCAGTATTTT. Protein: CASISTTFLPDTQYF.

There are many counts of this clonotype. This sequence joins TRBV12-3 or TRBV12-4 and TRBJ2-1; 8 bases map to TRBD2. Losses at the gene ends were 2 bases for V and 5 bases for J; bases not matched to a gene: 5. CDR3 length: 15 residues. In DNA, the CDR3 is TGTGCCAGCAGTTTACAGGTAGCGGGGAACAATGAGCAGTTCTTC. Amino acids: CASSLQVAGNNEQFF.

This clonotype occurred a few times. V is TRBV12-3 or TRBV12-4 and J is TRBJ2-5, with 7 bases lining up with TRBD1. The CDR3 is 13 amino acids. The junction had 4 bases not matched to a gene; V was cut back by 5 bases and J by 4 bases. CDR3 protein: CASSPRGRETQYF. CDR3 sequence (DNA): TGTGCCAGCAGTCCCAGGGGGAGAGAGACCCAGTACTTC.

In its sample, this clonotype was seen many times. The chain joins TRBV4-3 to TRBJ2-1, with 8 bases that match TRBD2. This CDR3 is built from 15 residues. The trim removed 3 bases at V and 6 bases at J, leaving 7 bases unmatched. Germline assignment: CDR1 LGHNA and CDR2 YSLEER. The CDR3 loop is CASSQTGTRGNEQFF. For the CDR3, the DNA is TGCGCCAGCAGCCAGACCGGGACTAGGGGCAATGAGCAGTTCTTC.

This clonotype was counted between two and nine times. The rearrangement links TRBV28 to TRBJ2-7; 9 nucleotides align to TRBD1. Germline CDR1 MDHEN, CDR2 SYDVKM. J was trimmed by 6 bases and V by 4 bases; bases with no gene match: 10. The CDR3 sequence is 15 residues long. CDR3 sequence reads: CASSYHTGTGSEQYF. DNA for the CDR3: TGTGCCAGCAGTTACCATACCGGGACAGGGTCCGAGCAGTACTTC.

The CDR3 reads CASSYPFSKRLAGVYEQYF. DNA for the CDR3: TGTGCCAGCAGTTATCCCTTTTCAAAGAGACTAGCGGGAGTGTACGAGCAGTACTTC. This rearrangement joins TRBV6-2 or TRBV6-3 to TRBJ2-7; 12 bases align to TRBD2. V gave up 3 bases and J gave up 4 bases; unmatched junction bases: 16. This CDR3 comprises 19 residues. The germline V gene encodes CDR1 MNHEY and CDR2 SVGEGT.

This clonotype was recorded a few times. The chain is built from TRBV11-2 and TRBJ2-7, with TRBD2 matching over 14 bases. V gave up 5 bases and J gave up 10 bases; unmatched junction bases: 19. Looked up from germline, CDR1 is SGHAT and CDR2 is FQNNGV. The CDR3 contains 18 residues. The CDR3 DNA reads TGTGCCAGCAGCCCAGGGACTAGCGGGAGCTTACTTCTGCCCAACCAGTACTTC. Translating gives CASSPGTSGSLLLPNQYF.

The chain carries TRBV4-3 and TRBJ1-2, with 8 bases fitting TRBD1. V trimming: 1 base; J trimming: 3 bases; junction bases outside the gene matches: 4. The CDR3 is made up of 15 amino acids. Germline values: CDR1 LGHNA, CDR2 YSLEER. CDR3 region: CASSQADRVYYGYTF. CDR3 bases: TGCGCCAGCAGCCAAGCGGACAGGGTATACTATGGCTACACCTTC.